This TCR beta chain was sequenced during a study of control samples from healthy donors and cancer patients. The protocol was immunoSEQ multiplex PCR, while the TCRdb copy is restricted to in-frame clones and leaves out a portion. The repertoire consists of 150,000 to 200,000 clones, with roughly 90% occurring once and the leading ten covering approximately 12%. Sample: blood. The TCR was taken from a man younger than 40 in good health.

CDR3 amino acids: CASRSSAETGELFF. The CDR3 DNA sequence: TGCGCCAGCCGTTCCTCGGCGGAAACCGGGGAGCTGTTTTTT. The rearrangement joins TRBV5-1 to TRBJ2-2; no firm D call. The CDR3 runs to 14 residues. CDR1 SGHRS and CDR2 YFSETQ come from the germline V gene. V was trimmed by 7 bases and J by 5 bases, leaving 15 bases between them. The whole variable domain, remainder taken from reference TRBV5-1 and TRBJ2-2, is KAGVTQTPRYLIKTRGQQVTLSCSPISGHRSVSWYQQTPGQGLQFLFEYFSETQRNKGNFPGRFSGRQFSNSRSEMNVSTLELGDSALYLCASRSSAETGELFFGEGSRLTVL.